This TCR beta chain was sequenced in a study of neoadjuvant anti-PD-1 for oral cavity cancer (dated by TCRdb to the early 2020s). Some background on the complete study: Before undergoing curative-intent surgical resection, most patients got three to four biweekly nivolumab doses at 3 mg/kg. Patients without progression received a fourth nivolumab dose around day 43 and underwent definitive surgical resection on days 50-56. Patients with complete response, partial response or stable disease by RECIST 1.1 were defined as responders, whereas patients with progression were defined as non-responders. The parent correlative cohort had over ten patients and a response rate of approximately 33%. Results the study describes overall, beyond this receptor: The TCR analyses had only a few patients in each response group, and the authors called for validation in larger cohorts. Higher pretreatment blood Treg/Th17 ratios correlated with both higher pretreatment blood TCRbeta clonality and lower post-treatment tumor TCRbeta clonality. After neoadjuvant nivolumab, significantly higher T cell clonality (Gini index) was found within PBMCs in non-responders than in responders.

The intended sense of this specimen's time point label: after neoadjuvant nivolumab, at surgical resection. None of the patients had received prior systemic or radiation treatment, and all were newly diagnosed with stage II-IVA oral cavity squamous cell carcinoma. The cohort was composed of patients with HPV-negative, locally advanced oral cavity squamous cell carcinoma. Peripheral blood mononuclear cells were analyzed directly and were not maintained or expanded in culture. Samples were obtained from a longitudinal correlative study of a single-arm phase II trial of neoadjuvant nivolumab in oral cavity squamous cell carcinoma. Subject-matched pre- and post-treatment PBMCs and tumors from three responders and three non-responders underwent genomic DNA-based TCRbeta sequencing. Peripheral blood mononuclear cells were drawn once before nivolumab treatment and a second time after treatment, when surgery took place. The Maxwell RSC DNA from Cells kit was used to isolate genomic DNA from PBMCs.

From the cysteine through the phenylalanine, the CDR3 covers 18 amino acids. Of the read, only the CDR3 DNA is kept; its 54 bases are in frame from base 1. Trimming takes 4 bases off V and 2 bases off J; junction bases not matched to a gene: 8. CDR1 and CDR2 are read off the germline V gene (reference sequence) as LNHDA and SQIVND. This clone was counted a single time. Its antigen target is currently unknown. Per-base quality was not reported, and no clone a single base away is much larger than it. For deep sequencing, each PBMC sample was run in six replicates, with libraries mostly built from 450 to 550 ng of input genomic DNA. Following the manufacturer's instructions, the team built TCRbeta libraries using the immunoSEQ hsTCRbeta kit. The finished libraries were brought together in one pool at 3 nM, which was then read using an Illumina NovaSeq 6000 S4 flow cell. In the paper's pipeline: The immunoSEQ Analyzer handled quality control and preprocessing of the raw data. The analysis was limited to productive rearrangements, and each clonotype was defined by a unique CDR3 amino acid sequence. Repertoire clonality was estimated as the Gini-Simpson index, computed with the R package tcR. Gini indices were compared with Student's t test, and associations with tumor size change were assessed by Pearson correlation. Here the immuneACCESS table is served through TCRdb, limited to in-frame sequences with V and J called. Missing clones are a known gap in these copies; in checked studies unresolved V genes cover under half, and the rest lacks a known reason. The V and J calls and clone size come from that table; D and trimming were worked out from the DNA. Within this sample are approximately 13,000 clones, with approximately 75% of them counted one time only. 2.8% of the sample is held by the ten biggest clonotypes.

The clonotype comes from a person between 40 and 80 years old with oral cavity squamous cell carcinoma. Specimen: PBMCs, collected after nivolumab (anti-PD-1) treatment. The chain links TRBV19 with TRBJ2-6; 10 bases in between match TRBD1. This receptor has the CDR3 CASSNAGTGATGANVLTF. DNA sequence: TGTGCCAGTAGTAACGCCGGGACAGGGGCAACTGGGGCCAACGTCCTGACTTTC.